This TCR beta chain is from a study of blood T cell repertoires in COVID-19. This clone was detected only a few times. This CDR3 has 15 residues. Germline CDR1 SNHLY, CDR2 FYNNEI. Trimming pared 11 bases from V and 0 bases from J, leaving 20 bases between. The data were produced by immunoSEQ multiplex PCR, yet TCRdb's version contains in-frame clones alone and is incomplete. The data show 100,000 to 130,000 clones, about nine tenths seen once. Sequenced sample: peripheral blood. The chain has TRBV2 and TRBJ2-7, with a weak D call TRBD1 (5 bases). This receptor was taken from a woman aged 30 to 39 with acute or convalescent COVID-19. CDR3: CASVGATVSSYEQYF. CDR3 sequence (DNA): TGTGCCTCAGTTGGCGCGACAGTGTCCTCCTACGAGCAGTACTTC.